The 8 T cell receptor beta chains below come from one sample, sequenced in a study of OX40 agonist ivuxolimab in advanced cancers. Sequencing used immunoSEQ multiplex PCR; TCRdb keeps in-frame clones, though not all of them. This table holds 60,000 to 65,000 clones, about 88% found once. The sample was CD4+ or CD8+ T cells sorted from blood, taken in a trial of the OX40 agonist ivuxolimab. These receptors were obtained from an adult with an advanced solid tumor such as melanoma, head and neck, liver or kidney cancer.

V usage is TRBV27 and J usage is TRBJ1-5; D uncertain. V shed 6 bases and J shed 3 bases, with 9 bases lying between them. CDR1 is MNHEY and CDR2 is SMNVEV in the germline V gene (reference sequence). CDR3 length: 13 residues. In DNA form, the CDR3 reads TGTGCCAGCAGGTTAGGATACAATCAGCCCCAGCATTTT. Amino acid sequence: CASRLGYNQPQHF.

The gene calls are TRBV6-1 and TRBJ1-5, with 10 nucleotides matching TRBD1. In germline, CDR1 is MNHNS, CDR2 SASEGT. This CDR3 spans 15 amino acids. J was trimmed by 4 bases and V by 3 bases; bases with no gene match: 3. In DNA form, the CDR3 reads TGTGCCAGCAGTGACACGGGACAGGGGAATCAGCCCCAGCATTTT. Protein: CASSDTGQGNQPQHF.

V usage is TRBV7-3 and J usage is TRBJ2-2; D remains ambiguous. V was pared by 5 bases and J by 2 bases, with 6 bases between. Per germline, CDR1 SGHTA and CDR2 FQGTGA. The CDR3 extends over 13 amino acids. This CDR3 is CASSPFNTGELFF. For the CDR3, the DNA is TGTGCCAGCAGCCCATTTAACACCGGGGAGCTGTTTTTT.

The J gene is TRBJ1-1, the V gene TRBV27; 8 bases fit TRBD1. Germline trimming cut 5 bases from V and 4 bases from J; bases unmatched to any gene: 6. CDR3 length: 14 amino acids. Germline loops: CDR1 MNHEY, CDR2 SMNVEV (reference sequence). This CDR3 is CASSLTGGSTEAFF. The CDR3 nucleotides read TGTGCCAGCAGTCTCACAGGGGGTTCCACTGAAGCTTTCTTT.

The chain recombines TRBV10-3 with TRBJ2-2, with D possibly matching TRBD2 (6 bases). V was shortened by 4 bases and J by 6 bases, with 18 bases between the two germline ends. Per germline, CDR1 ENHRY and CDR2 SYGVKD. This CDR3 comprises 16 residues. DNA of the CDR3: TGTGCCATCAGTGTGGGTCGGGGGAACGGCGCCGGGGAGCTGTTTTTT. It specifies CAISVGRGNGAGELFF.

The V call is TRBV29-1, the J call TRBJ1-2; D is unclear. Germline V gene data show CDR1 as SQVTM and CDR2 as ANQGSEA. Trimming pared 3 bases from V and 4 bases from J, leaving 21 bases between. The CDR3 loop spans 16 amino acids. The DNA of the CDR3 is TGCAGCGTTGAGTCCAGGTGGGGATCCCATGGCTATGGCTACACCTTC. It encodes CSVESRWGSHGYGYTF.

V is TRBV7-2 and J is TRBJ2-1; 11 bases align to TRBD2. This CDR3 is built from 17 residues. CDR1 is SGHTA and CDR2 is FQGNSA in the germline V gene. Germline trimming cut 5 bases from V and 4 bases from J; bases unmatched to any gene: 10. The CDR3 sequence is CASSQLAGAPPYNEQFF. In DNA, the CDR3 is TGTGCCAGCAGCCAACTAGCGGGGGCCCCACCTTACAATGAGCAGTTCTTC.

This clone was detected only once. CDR3 nucleotides: TGTGCCAGCAAGACCGGGACAGCGGTCGAGCAGTACTTC. Its protein is CASKTGTAVEQYF. This chain connects TRBV27 to TRBJ2-7; 7 positions match TRBD1. The CDR3 totals 13 residues. CDR1 and CDR2 (germline): MNHEY, SMNVEV (reference sequence). Trimming cost V 7 bases and J 6 bases; bases outside gene matches: 9.